These T cell receptor beta chains were read from a single sample in a study of T cells in Graves' hyperthyroidism and ophthalmopathy. Using its own MiXCR run on the multiplex PCR reads, TCRdb lists one record per CDR3 protein. The table records around 600,000 distinct CDR3 sequences, approximately 15% of them present only once. Source material: blood. All receptors come from a woman aged 18 to 35 with Graves' ophthalmopathy. CDR3s include the opening cysteine and the closing phenylalanine or tryptophan. The D gene is left open where the match is weak. For some rows the clone size is stated as once, few or many, or as a class when expanded; others skip it.

.	.	TRBJ2-1	TRBV24-1	CATSDFLNANEQFF	TGTGCCACCAGTGATTTCTTGAACGCAAATGAGCAGTTCTTC
.	many	TRBJ2-7	TRBV27	CASSSPGQNSYEQYF	TGTGCCAGCAGTTCGCCGGGACAAAACTCCTACGAGCAGTACTTC
TRBD1	.	TRBJ2-1	TRBV19	CASSDPGTGVWNEQFF	TGTGCCAGTAGTGACCCCGGGACAGGGGTGTGGAATGAGCAGTTCTTC
TRBD1	.	TRBJ1-4	TRBV11-2	CASQGGNEKLFF	TGTGCCAGTCAGGGGGGCAATGAAAAACTGTTTTTT
.	many	TRBJ2-7	TRBV19	CASSGNSYEQYF	TGTGCCAGTAGTGGGAACTCCTACGAGCAGTACTTC
TRBD1	few	TRBJ1-1	TRBV5-4	CASRSTGGNTEAFF	TGTGCCAGCAGATCTACAGGGGGTAACACTGAAGCTTTCTTT
.	.	TRBJ1-1	TRBV19	CASSTGGMNTEAFF	TGTGCCAGTTCGACGGGCGGCATGAACACTGAAGCTTTCTTT
.	.	TRBJ2-5	TRBV28	CASSYGRTAKETQYF	TGTGCCAGCAGTTACGGAAGGACAGCGAAAGAGACCCAGTACTTC
.	many	TRBJ2-7	TRBV6-5	CASSYSRGAWNEQYF	TGTGCCAGCAGTTACTCAAGGGGCGCGTGGAACGAGCAGTACTTC
.	many	TRBJ2-1	TRBV3-1	CASSPSRLGGNEQFF	TGTGCCAGCAGCCCCTCCCGACTAGGAGGCAATGAGCAGTTCTTC
.	many	TRBJ1-1	TRBV6-5	CASSYTAGTTEAFF	TGTGCCAGCAGTTATACGGCAGGAACGACTGAAGCTTTCTTT
.	many	TRBJ2-3	TRBV7-2	CASSLGGPRNTQYF	TGTGCCAGCAGCTTAGGGGGACCGCGGAATACGCAGTATTTT
.	.	TRBJ2-7	TRBV19	CASSMNGNYEQYF	TGTGCCAGTAGTATGAATGGGAACTACGAGCAGTACTTC
TRBD2	many	TRBJ2-1	TRBV3-1	CASSQVTSGKRTFYNEQFF	TGTGCCAGCAGCCAAGTTACTAGCGGGAAGCGCACCTTCTACAATGAGCAGTTCTTC
TRBD2	.	TRBJ2-3	TRBV6-2/TRBV6-3	CASSYPILAGGPKTQYF	TGTGCCAGCAGTTACCCCATCCTAGCGGGAGGGCCGAAGACGCAGTATTTT
.	.	TRBJ1-1	TRBV12-3/TRBV12-4	CASSYPDGTQHMNTEAFF	TGTGCCAGCAGTTACCCAGACGGGACACAACACATGAACACTGAAGCTTTCTTT
TRBD2	few	TRBJ2-7	TRBV5-1	CASGGGSGSSYEQYF	TGCGCCAGCGGTGGGGGGAGCGGGAGCTCCTACGAGCAGTACTTC
.	.	TRBJ1-2	TRBV12-3/TRBV12-4	CASTPAGGGYTF	TGTGCCAGCACGCCAGCCGGGGGTGGCTACACCTTC
.	few	TRBJ1-6	TRBV4-1	CASSQVGSGDSPLHF	TGCGCCAGCAGCCAAGTGGGGAGCGGGGACTCACCCCTCCACTTT
.	many	TRBJ1-2	TRBV9	CASSVGGPGYGYTF	TGTGCCAGCAGCGTAGGGGGGCCTGGATATGGCTACACCTTC
TRBD1	.	TRBJ2-4	TRBV5-8	CASSLTGIEAKNIQYF	TGTGCCAGCAGCCTGACAGGGATTGAAGCCAAAAACATTCAGTACTTC
.	many	TRBJ1-1	TRBV5-1	CASSPGYRANTEAFF	TGCGCCAGCAGCCCCGGTTACAGGGCGAACACTGAAGCTTTCTTT
.	many	TRBJ1-5	TRBV7-2	CASSLSGTADQPQHF	TGTGCCAGCAGCTTATCAGGGACGGCGGACCAGCCCCAGCATTTT
TRBD1	.	TRBJ1-5	TRBV2	CAQHRGQGLSNQPQHF	TGTGCCCAGCACAGGGGACAGGGGCTTTCCAATCAGCCCCAGCATTTT
.	few	TRBJ1-4	TRBV6-1	CASSELQVGVGEKLFF	TGTGCCAGCAGTGAACTACAGGTTGGAGTTGGTGAAAAACTGTTTTTT
TRBD1	.	TRBJ1-3	TRBV4-1	CASSQYHRTGLLSGNTIYF	TGCGCCAGCAGCCAATATCACCGGACAGGCCTCCTCTCTGGAAACACCATATATTTT
.	many	TRBJ2-7	TRBV7-9	CASSPAIPGEEAYEQYF	TGTGCCAGCAGCCCTGCGATTCCTGGGGAGGAGGCCTACGAGCAGTACTTC
.	few	TRBJ1-1	TRBV27	CASSGDPGVAAFF	TGTGCCAGCAGCGGAGACCCAGGGGTTGCGGCTTTCTTT